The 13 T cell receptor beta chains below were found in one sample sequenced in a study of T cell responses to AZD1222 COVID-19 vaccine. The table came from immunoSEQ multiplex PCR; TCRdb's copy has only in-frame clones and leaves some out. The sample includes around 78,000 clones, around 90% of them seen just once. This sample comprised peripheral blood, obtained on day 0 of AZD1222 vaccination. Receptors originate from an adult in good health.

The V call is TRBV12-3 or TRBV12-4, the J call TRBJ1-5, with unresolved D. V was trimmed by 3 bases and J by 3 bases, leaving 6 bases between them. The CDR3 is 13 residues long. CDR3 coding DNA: TGTGCCAGCAGTTTTTCCCCCAATCAGCCCCAGCATTTT. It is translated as CASSFSPNQPQHF.

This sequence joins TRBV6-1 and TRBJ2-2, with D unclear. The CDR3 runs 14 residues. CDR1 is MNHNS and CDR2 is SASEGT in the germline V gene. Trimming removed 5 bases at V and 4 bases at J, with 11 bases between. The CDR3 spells CASSFEFRTGELFF. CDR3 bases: TGTGCCAGCAGTTTCGAATTTCGCACCGGGGAGCTGTTTTTT.

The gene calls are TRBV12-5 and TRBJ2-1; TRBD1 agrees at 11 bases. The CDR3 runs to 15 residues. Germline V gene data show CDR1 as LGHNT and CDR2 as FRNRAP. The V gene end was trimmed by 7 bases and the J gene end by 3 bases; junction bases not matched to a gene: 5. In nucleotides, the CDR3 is TGTGCTAGTGCACACGGGACAGGGGGCTACAATGAGCAGTTCTTC. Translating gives CASAHGTGGYNEQFF.

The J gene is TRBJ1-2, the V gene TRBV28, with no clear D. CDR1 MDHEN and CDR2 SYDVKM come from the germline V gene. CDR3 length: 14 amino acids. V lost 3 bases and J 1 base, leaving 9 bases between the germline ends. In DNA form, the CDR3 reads TGTGCCAGCAGTTTGCGCCGGGATAACTATGGCTACACCTTC. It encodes CASSLRRDNYGYTF.

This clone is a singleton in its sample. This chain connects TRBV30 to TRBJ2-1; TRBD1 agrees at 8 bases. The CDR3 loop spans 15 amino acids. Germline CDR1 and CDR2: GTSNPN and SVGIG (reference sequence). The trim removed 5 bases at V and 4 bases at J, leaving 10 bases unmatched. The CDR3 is CAWGPGTGLYNEQFF. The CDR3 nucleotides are TGTGCCTGGGGTCCCGGGACAGGTCTTTACAATGAGCAGTTCTTC.

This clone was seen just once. The CDR3 protein is CASSIRLAALYEQYF. DNA of the CDR3: TGCGCCAGCAGCATTCGACTAGCGGCCTTATACGAGCAGTACTTC. The V and J genes are TRBV4-1 and TRBJ2-7; TRBD2 matches 9 bases. CDR1 and CDR2 (germline): MGHRA, YSYEKL. The CDR3 has 15 residues. V trimming: 5 bases; J trimming: 4 bases; junction bases outside the gene matches: 9.

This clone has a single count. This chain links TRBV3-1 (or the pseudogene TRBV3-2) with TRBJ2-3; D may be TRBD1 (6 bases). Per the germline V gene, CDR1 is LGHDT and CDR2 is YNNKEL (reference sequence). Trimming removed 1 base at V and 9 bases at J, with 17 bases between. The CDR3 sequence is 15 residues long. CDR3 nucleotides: TGTGCCAGCAGCCAAGGGGCAGGGGAGCGGCGAACGCAGTATTTT. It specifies CASSQGAGERRTQYF.

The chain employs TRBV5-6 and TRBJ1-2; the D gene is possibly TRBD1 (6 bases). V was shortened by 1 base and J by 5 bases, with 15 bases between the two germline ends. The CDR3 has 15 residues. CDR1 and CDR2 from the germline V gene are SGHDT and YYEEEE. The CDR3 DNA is TGTGCCAGCAGCTTGTCCCGGGACATGGGGTATGGCTACACCTTC. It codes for CASSLSRDMGYGYTF.

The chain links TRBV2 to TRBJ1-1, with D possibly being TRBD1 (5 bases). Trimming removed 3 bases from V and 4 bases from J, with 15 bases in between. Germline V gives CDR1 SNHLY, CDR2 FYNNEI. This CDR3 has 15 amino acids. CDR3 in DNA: TGTGCCAGCAGTGAGGGTCCTTCTGGGGGCACTGAAGCTTTCTTT. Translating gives CASSEGPSGGTEAFF.

Here the CDR3 DNA reads TGTGCCAGCAGCTTAGGGAGTCGAGCTTTCTTT. It specifies CASSLGSRAFF. The gene calls are TRBV7-9 and TRBJ1-1, with D unclear. The CDR3 runs to 11 residues. Looked up from germline, CDR1 is SEHNR and CDR2 is FQNEAQ (reference sequence). V was cut by 1 base and J by 10 bases, with 7 bases left in between.

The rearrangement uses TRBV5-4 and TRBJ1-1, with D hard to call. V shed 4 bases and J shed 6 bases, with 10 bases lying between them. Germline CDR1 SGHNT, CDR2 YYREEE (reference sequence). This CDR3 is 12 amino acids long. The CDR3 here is CASSRVGAEAFF. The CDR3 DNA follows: TGTGCCAGCAGCCGAGTTGGGGCTGAAGCTTTCTTT.

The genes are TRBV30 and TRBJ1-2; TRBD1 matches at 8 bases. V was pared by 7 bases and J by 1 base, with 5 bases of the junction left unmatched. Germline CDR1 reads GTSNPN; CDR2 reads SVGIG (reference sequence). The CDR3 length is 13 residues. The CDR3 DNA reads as TGTGCCTCGACCGGACAGGGTAACTATGGCTACACCTTC. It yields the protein CASTGQGNYGYTF. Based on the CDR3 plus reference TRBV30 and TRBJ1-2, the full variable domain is SQTIHQWPATLVQPVGSPLSLECTVEGTSNPNLYWYRQAAGRGLQLLFYSVGIGQISSEVPQNLSASRPQDRQFILSSKKLLLSDSGFYLCASTGQGNYGYTFGSGTRLTVV.

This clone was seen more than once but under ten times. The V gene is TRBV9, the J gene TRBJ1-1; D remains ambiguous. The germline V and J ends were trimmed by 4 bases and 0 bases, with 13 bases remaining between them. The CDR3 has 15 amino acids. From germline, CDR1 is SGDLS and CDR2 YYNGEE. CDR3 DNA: TGTGCCAGCAGCCGAGAACCCCTCCTGAACACTGAAGCTTTCTTT. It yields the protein CASSREPLLNTEAFF. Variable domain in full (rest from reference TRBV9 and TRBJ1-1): DSGVTQTPKHLITATGQRVTLRCSPRSGDLSVYWYQQSLDQGLQFLIQYYNGEERAKGNILERFSAQQFPDLHSELNLSSLELGDSALYFCASSREPLLNTEAFFGQGTRLTVV.